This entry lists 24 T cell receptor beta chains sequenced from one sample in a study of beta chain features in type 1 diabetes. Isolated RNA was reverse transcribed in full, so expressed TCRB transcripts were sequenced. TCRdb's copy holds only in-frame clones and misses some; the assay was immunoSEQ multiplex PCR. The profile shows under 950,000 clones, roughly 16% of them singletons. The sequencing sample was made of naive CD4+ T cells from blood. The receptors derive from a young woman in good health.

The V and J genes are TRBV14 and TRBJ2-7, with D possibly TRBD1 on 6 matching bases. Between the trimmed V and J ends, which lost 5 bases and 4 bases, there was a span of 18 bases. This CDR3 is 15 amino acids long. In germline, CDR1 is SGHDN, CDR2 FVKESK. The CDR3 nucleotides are TGTGCCAGCAGCGTACACAGGGCTGGGATTTACGAGCAGTACTTC. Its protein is CASSVHRAGIYEQYF.

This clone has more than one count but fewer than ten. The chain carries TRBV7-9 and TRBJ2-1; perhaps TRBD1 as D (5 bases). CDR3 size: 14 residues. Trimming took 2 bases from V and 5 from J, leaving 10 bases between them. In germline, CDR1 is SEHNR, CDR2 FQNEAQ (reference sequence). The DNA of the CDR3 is TGTGCCAGCAGCTTATCTGCCAGGGACAATGAGCAGTTCTTC. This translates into CASSLSARDNEQFF.

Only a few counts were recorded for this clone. The CDR3 nucleotides are TGTGCCAGTAGTATCGCCGGGACAGGGGGTTCTGTTGAGCAGTTCTTC. This codes for CASSIAGTGGSVEQFF. V gene TRBV19 combines with J gene TRBJ2-1, with 11 bases that match TRBD1. V shed 3 bases, J shed 9 bases, and the junction held 10 bases outside the gene matches. This CDR3 contains 16 residues. Germline values: CDR1 LNHDA, CDR2 SQIVND (reference sequence).

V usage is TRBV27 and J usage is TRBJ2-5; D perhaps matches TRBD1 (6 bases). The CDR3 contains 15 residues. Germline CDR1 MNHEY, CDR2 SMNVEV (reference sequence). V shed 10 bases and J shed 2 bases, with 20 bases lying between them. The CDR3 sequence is CATPGSGVGQETQYF. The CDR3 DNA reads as TGTGCCACCCCGGGGTCAGGGGTCGGACAAGAGACCCAGTACTTC.

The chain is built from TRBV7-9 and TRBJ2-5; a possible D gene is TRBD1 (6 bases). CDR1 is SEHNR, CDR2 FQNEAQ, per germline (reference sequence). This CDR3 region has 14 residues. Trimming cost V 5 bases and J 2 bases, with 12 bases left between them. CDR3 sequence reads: CASSPTGDQETQYF. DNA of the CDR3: TGTGCCAGCAGCCCGACAGGTGATCAAGAGACCCAGTACTTC.

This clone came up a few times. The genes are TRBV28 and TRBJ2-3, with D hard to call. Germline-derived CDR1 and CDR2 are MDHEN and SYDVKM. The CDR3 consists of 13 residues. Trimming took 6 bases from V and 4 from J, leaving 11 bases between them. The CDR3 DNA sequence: TGTGCCAGCAGGAGACCCAGCCCAGATACGCAGTATTTT. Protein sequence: CASRRPSPDTQYF.

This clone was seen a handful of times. This CDR3 is CASSPSAGLAKSYEQYF. DNA for the CDR3: TGTGCCAGCAGTCCATCCGCAGGACTAGCGAAGTCCTACGAGCAGTACTTC. The chain is built from TRBV27 and TRBJ2-7, with TRBD2 matching 9 bases. J was trimmed by 1 base and V by 5 bases; bases with no gene match: 12. From germline, CDR1 is MNHEY and CDR2 SMNVEV (reference sequence). The length of the CDR3 is 17 residues.

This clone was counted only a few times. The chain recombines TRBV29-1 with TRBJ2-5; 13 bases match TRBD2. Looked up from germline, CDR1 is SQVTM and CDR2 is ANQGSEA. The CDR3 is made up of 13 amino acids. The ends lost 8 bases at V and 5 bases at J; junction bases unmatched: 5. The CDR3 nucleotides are TGCAGCATAGGACTAGCGGGAGTTGAGACCCAGTACTTC. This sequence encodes CSIGLAGVETQYF.

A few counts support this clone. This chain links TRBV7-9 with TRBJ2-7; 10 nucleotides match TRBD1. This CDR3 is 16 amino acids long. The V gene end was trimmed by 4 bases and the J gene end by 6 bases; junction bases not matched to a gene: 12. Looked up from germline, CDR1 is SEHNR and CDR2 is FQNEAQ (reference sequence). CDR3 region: CASSYRGTGALSEQYF. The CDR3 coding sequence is TGTGCCAGCAGCTATAGAGGGACAGGGGCTCTCAGCGAGCAGTACTTC.

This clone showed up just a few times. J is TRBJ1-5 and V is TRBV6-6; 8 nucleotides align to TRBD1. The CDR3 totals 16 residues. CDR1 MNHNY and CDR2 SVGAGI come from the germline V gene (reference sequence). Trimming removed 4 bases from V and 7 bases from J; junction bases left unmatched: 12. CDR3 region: CASSSVDRGFSQPQHF. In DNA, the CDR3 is TGTGCCAGCAGTTCGGTCGACAGGGGATTTAGCCAGCCCCAGCATTTT.

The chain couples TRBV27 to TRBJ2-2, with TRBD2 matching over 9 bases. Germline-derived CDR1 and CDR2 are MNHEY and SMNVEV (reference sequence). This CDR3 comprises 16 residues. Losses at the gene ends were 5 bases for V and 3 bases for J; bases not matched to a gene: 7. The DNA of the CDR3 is TGTGCCAGCAGTCCCAGTAGCGGGAGTGACACCGGGGAGCTGTTTTTT. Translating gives CASSPSSGSDTGELFF.

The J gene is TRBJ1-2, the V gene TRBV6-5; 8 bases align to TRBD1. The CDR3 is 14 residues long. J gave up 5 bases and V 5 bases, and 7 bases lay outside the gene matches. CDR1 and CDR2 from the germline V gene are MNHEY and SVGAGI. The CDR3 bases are TGTGCCAGCAGTGATGGGGACAGGAGATATGGCTACACCTTC. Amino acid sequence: CASSDGDRRYGYTF.

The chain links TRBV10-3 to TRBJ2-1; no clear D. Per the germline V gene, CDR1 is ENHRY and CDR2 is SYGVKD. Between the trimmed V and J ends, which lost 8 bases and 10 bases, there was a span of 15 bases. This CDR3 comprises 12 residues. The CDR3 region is CAIGLDLREQFF. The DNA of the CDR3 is TGTGCCATCGGCCTAGATCTGCGGGAGCAGTTCTTC.

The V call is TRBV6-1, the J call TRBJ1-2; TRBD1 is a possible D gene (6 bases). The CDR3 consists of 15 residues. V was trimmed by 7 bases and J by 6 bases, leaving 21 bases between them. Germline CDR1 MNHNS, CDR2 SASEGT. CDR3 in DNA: TGTGCCAGCACCCAAAGAGCGCAGGGGAACCATGGCTACACCTTC. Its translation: CASTQRAQGNHGYTF.

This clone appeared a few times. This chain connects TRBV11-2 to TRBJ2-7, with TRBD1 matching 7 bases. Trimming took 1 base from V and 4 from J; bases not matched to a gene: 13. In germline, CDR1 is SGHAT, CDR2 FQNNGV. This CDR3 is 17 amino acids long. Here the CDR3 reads CASSLGSTYTGAYEQYF. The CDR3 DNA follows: TGTGCCAGCAGCTTAGGTTCTACCTACACAGGGGCGTACGAGCAGTACTTC.

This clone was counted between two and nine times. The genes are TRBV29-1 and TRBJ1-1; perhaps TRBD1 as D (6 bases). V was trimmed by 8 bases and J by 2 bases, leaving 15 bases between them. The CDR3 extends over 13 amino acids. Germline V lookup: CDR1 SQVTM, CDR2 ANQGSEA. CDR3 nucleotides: TGCAGCATTCTAGGACAGCTAAACACTGAAGCTTTCTTT. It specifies CSILGQLNTEAFF.

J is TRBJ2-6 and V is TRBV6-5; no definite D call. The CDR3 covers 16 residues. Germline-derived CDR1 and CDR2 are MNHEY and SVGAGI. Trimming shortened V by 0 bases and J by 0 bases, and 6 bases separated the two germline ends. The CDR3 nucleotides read TGTGCCAGCAGTTACTCAGTTGGCTCTGGGGCCAACGTCCTGACTTTC. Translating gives CASSYSVGSGANVLTF.

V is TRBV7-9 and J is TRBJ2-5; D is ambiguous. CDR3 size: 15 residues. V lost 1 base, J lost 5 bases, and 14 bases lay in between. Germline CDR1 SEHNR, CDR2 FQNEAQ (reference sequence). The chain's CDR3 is CASSLVPASNETQYF. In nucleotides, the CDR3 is TGTGCCAGCAGCTTAGTTCCGGCTAGTAATGAGACCCAGTACTTC.

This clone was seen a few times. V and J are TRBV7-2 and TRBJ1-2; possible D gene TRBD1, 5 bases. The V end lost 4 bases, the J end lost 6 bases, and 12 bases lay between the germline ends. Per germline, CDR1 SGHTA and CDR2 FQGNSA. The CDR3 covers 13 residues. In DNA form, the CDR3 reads TGTGCCAGCAGCTCCACAGGCTTTAATGGCTACACCTTC. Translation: CASSSTGFNGYTF.

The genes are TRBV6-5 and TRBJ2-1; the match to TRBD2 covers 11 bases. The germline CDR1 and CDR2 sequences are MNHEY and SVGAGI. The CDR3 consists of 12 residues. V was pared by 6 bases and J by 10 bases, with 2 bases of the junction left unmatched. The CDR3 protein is CASRGLAEEQFF. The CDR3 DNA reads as TGTGCCAGCAGGGGACTAGCGGAGGAGCAGTTCTTC.

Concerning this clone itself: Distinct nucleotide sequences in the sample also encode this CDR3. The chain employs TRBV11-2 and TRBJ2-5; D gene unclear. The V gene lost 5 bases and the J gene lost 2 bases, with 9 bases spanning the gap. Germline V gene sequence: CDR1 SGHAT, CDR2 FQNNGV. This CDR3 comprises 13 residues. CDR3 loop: CASSLLVQETQYF. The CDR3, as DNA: TGTGCCAGCAGCCTCTTAGTGCAAGAGACCCAGTACTTC.

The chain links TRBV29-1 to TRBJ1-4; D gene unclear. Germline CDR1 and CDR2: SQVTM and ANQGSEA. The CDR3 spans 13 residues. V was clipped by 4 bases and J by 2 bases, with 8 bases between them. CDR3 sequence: CSVGLSTNEKLFF. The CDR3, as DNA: TGCAGCGTTGGGCTTTCTACTAATGAAAAACTGTTTTTT.

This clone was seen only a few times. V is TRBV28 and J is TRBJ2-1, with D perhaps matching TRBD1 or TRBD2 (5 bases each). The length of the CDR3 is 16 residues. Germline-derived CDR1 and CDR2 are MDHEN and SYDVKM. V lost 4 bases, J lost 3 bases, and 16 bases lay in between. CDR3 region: CASSSAGTLSYNEQFF. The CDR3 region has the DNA TGTGCCAGCAGTTCCGCCGGGACCCTTAGCTACAATGAGCAGTTCTTC.

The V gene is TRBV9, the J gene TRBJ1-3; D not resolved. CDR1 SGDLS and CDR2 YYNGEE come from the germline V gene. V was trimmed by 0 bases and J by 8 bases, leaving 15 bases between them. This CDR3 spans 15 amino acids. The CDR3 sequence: CASSVGGGRVDTIYF. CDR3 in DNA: TGTGCCAGCAGCGTAGGTGGAGGGAGAGTTGACACCATATATTTT.